This TCR beta chain originates from a study of T cell repertoires in cytomegalovirus infection (dated by TCRdb to about 2019). About the study as a whole: Recently identified HLA-C-restricted CMV epitopes, whose presentation resists viral immunomodulation, were targeted by peptide stimulations together with well-studied HLA-B-restricted epitopes. Donor HLA type was relevant to the analysis, as public TCR beta signatures indicated carriage of CMV infection together with the matching HLA type. Summary of the overall study and its limitations: The ex vivo response was dominated by HLA-C-restricted CMV-specific TCR beta clonotypes, which also provided the single most frequent clonotype in two of eight donors. Cumulative frequency of public TCR beta family members discriminated carriers of CMV infection plus the relevant HLA type in this cohort and an independent approximately 350-donor cohort.

According to the study, the label for this sample's treatment or condition signals: in vitro stimulation with specific CMV peptide epitopes to enrich CMV-specific T cells. A remark on this clonotype: The specificity of this receptor is unknown. No base-level quality is on record; no much larger clone is a single base apart.

CDR1 MNHEY and CDR2 SVGAGI are derived from the germline V gene. After removal of 6 bases from V and 4 bases from J, the junction retains 9 bases not matched to a gene. The CDR3, cysteine through phenylalanine, is 16 amino acids long. Only CDR3 DNA remains: 48 bases, in frame from the first base. Sequencing was performed on an Illumina HiSeq 1500. Using fastp trimming at Q25 and MiXCR clonotype assembly, TCRdb reanalyzed the public sequencing data and kept in-frame beta chains. Each CDR3 protein appears once, grouped with its most common genes and DNA. The sample profile shows fewer than 950,000 distinct CDR3 sequences; about 30% of them were found once. The ten largest clones take up 12% of the sample.

The starting material was cultured CD8+ T cells from PBMCs, obtained from culture after CMV antigen stimulation. This sequence uses TRBV6-5 and TRBJ2-3, with TRBD1 matching 11 junction bases. The source of this sequence is a human donor in good health (CMV status not recorded). Some clones in this sample may be carry-over from other donors' samples. In nucleotide form, the sequence is TGTGCCAGCAGCACCTGGACAGGGGGCATCCCAGATACGCAGTATTTT. Translated, it reads CASSTWTGGIPDTQYF.